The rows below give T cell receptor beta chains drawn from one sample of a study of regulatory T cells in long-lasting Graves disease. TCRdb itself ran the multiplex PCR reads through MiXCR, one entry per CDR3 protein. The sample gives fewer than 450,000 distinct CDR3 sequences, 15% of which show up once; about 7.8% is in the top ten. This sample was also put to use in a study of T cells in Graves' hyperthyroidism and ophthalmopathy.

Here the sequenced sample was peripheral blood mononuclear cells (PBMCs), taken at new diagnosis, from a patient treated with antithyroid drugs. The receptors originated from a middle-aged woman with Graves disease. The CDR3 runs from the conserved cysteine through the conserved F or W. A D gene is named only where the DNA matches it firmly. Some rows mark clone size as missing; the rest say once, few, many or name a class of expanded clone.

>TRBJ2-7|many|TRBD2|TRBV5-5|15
CASSLETSPPYEQYF
TGTGCCAGCAGCTTGGAGACTAGCCCTCCTTACGAGCAGTACTTC
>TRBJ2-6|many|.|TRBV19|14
CATSWGSGANVLTF
TGTGCCACCTCGTGGGGGTCTGGGGCCAACGTCCTGACTTTC
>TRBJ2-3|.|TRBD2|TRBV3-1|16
CASSPSGRAGQDTQYF
TGTGCCAGCAGCCCTAGCGGGAGGGCCGGGCAAGATACGCAGTATTTT
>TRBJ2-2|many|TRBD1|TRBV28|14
CASRNRGPTGELFF
TGTGCCAGCAGAAACAGGGGGCCCACCGGGGAGCTGTTTTTT
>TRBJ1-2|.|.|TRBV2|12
CASSVAVWGYTF
TGTGCCAGCAGTGTGGCTGTCTGGGGCTACACCTTC
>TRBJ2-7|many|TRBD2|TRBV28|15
CASSSPGGQAYEQYF
TGTGCCAGCAGTTCCCCGGGGGGGCAGGCGTACGAGCAGTACTTC
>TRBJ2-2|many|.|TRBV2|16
CASSEAPSVNTGELFF
TGTGCCAGCAGTGAAGCCCCTAGCGTGAACACCGGGGAGCTGTTTTTT
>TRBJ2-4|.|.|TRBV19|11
CASSNQNIQYF
TGTGCCAGTAGTAACCAAAACATTCAGTACTTC
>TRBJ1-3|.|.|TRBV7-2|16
CASSLRVISSGNTIYF
TGTGCCAGCAGCTTAAGGGTTATAAGCTCTGGAAACACCATATATTTT
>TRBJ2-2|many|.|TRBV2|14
CASRVGTNTGELFF
TGTGCCAGCAGGGTTGGGACTAACACCGGGGAGCTGTTTTTT
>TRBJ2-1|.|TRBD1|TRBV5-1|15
CASSPGTGRYNEQFF
TGCGCCAGCAGCCCCGGGACAGGGAGGTACAATGAGCAGTTCTTC
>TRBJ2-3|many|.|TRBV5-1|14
CASSLEQGLDTQYF
TGCGCCAGCAGCTTGGAACAGGGTCTAGATACGCAGTATTTT
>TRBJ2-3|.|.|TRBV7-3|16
CASRNFKLPHSDTQYF
TGTGCCAGCAGGAACTTCAAGCTCCCCCACTCAGATACGCAGTATTTT
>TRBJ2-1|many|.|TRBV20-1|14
CSASNSWRDNEQFF
TGCAGTGCTAGTAATAGCTGGCGGGACAATGAGCAGTTCTTC
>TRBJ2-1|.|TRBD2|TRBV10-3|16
CAISDSGRAGFNEQFF
TGTGCCATCAGCGATAGCGGGAGGGCGGGTTTCAATGAGCAGTTCTTC
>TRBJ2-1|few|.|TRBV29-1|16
CSVEWLAASSYNEQFF
TGCAGCGTTGAATGGCTAGCCGCAAGCTCCTACAATGAGCAGTTCTTC
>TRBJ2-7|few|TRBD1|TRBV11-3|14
CASSRDRGTLEQYF
TGTGCCAGCAGCCGGGACAGGGGGACGCTCGAGCAGTACTTC
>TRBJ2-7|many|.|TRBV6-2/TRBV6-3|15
CASSYSSGASYEQYF
TGTGCCAGCAGTTACTCTAGCGGAGCCTCCTACGAGCAGTACTTC
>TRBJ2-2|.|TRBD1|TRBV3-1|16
CASSPWTGPITGELFF
TGTGCCAGCAGCCCTTGGACAGGGCCTATCACCGGGGAGCTGTTTTTT
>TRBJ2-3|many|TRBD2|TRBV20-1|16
CSARDRLAGATGTQYF
TGCAGTGCTAGAGATCGACTAGCGGGAGCAACTGGTACGCAGTATTTT
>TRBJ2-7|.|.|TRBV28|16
CASSLGGETGIYEQYF
TGTGCCAGCAGTTTAGGAGGGGAGACAGGTATATACGAGCAGTACTTC
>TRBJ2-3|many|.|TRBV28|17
CASSSLAQGRVADTQYF
TGTGCCAGCAGTTCTCTTGCGCAGGGAAGAGTCGCAGATACGCAGTATTTT
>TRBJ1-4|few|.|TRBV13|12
CASSPPNEKLFF
TGTGCCAGCAGCCCACCTAATGAAAAACTGTTTTTT
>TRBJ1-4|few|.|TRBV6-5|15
CASSYSAGTNEKLFF
TGTGCCAGCAGTTACTCGGCAGGAACTAATGAAAAACTGTTTTTT
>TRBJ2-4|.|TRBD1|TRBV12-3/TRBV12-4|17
CASSPGTGTGRGNIQYF
TGTGCCAGCAGTCCCGGGACAGGGACGGGGAGAGGGAACATTCAGTACTTC
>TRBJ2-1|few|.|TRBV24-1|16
CATSERVAAAYNEQFF
TGTGCCACCAGTGAACGGGTTGCAGCAGCCTACAATGAGCAGTTCTTC
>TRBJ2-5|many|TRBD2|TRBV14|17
CASSQVGTSGNQETQYF
TGTGCCAGCAGCCAAGTCGGGACTAGCGGGAACCAAGAGACCCAGTACTTC
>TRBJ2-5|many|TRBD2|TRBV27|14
CASREAGPQETQYF
TGTGCCAGCAGAGAAGCGGGACCCCAAGAGACCCAGTACTTC
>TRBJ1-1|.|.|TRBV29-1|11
CSVDDQGRAFF
TGCAGCGTTGACGATCAGGGCAGAGCTTTCTTT
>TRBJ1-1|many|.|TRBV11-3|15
CASSPRSLGNTEAFF
TGTGCCAGCAGCCCCCGGTCCCTGGGGAACACTGAAGCTTTCTTT
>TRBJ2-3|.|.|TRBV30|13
CAWNSGGRDTQYF
TGTGCCTGGAATAGTGGGGGCAGAGATACGCAGTATTTT
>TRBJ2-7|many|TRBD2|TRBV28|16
CASSPRVSGRSYEQYF
TGTGCCAGCAGCCCCCGGGTGAGCGGGAGGTCCTACGAGCAGTACTTC
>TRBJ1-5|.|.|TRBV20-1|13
CSVEGPSNQPQHF
TGCAGTGTTGAAGGGCCTAGCAATCAGCCCCAGCATTTT
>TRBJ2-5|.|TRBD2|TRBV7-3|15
CASSRTSGSQETQYF
TGTGCCAGCAGCCGGACTAGCGGGAGTCAAGAGACCCAGTACTTC
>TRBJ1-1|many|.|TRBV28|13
CASSPELIRGAFF
TGTGCCAGCAGTCCCGAGCTGATACGAGGAGCTTTCTTT
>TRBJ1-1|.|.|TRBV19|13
CASSIVGNTEALF
TGTGCCAGTAGTATAGTAGGGAACACTGAAGCTCTCTTT
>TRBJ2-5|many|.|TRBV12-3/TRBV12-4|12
CASSFEGETQYF
TGTGCCAGCAGCTTTGAAGGGGAGACCCAGTACTTC
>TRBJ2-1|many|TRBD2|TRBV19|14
CASSPGLAVFGQLF
TGTGCCAGTAGTCCAGGACTAGCGGTATTTGGTCAACTCTTC
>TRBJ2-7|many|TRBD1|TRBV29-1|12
CSVEGDSYEQYF
TGCAGCGTTGAAGGGGACAGCTACGAGCAGTACTTC
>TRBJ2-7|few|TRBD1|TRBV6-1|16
CASSQLTGQGGYEQYF
TGTGCCAGCAGTCAACTGACGGGACAGGGCGGCTACGAGCAGTACTTC
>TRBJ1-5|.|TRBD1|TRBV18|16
CASSTGTALSNQPQHF
TGTGCCAGCTCAACAGGGACAGCTCTTAGCAATCAGCCCCAGCATTTT
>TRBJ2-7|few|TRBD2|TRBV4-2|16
CASSPGLAGLGYEQYF
TGTGCCAGCAGCCCGGGACTAGCGGGTCTGGGCTACGAGCAGTACTTC
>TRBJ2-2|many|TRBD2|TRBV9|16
CASSVRASGNTGELFF
TGTGCCAGCAGCGTAAGGGCTAGCGGAAACACCGGGGAGCTGTTTTTT
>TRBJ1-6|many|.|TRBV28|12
CASSPLKSPLHF
TGTGCCAGCAGTCCTTTAAAATCACCCCTCCACTTT
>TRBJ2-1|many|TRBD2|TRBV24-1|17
CATSDSPGGRAFYEQFF
TGTGCCACCAGTGATTCCCCCGGCGGGAGGGCCTTCTATGAGCAGTTCTTC
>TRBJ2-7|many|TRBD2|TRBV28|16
CASSLSGTSIPYEQYF
TGTGCCAGCAGTTTATCTGGGACTAGCATCCCCTACGAGCAGTACTTC
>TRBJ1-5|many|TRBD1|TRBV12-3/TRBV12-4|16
CASSLSAGGTHQPQHF
TGTGCCAGCAGTTTATCGGCAGGGGGAACTCATCAGCCCCAGCATTTT
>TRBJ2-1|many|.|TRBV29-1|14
CSVSGLSSYNEQFF
TGCAGCGTTTCAGGGCTGAGCTCCTACAATGAGCAGTTCTTC
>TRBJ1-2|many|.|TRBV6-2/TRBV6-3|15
CASSYTERSNYGYTF
TGTGCCAGCAGTTACACCGAGAGATCTAACTATGGCTACACCTTC
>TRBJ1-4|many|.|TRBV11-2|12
CASSWGNEKLFF
TGTGCCAGCAGTTGGGGAAATGAAAAACTGTTTTTT
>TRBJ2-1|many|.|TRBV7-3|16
CASSPGGGPSYNEQFF
TGTGCCAGCAGCCCAGGCGGCGGCCCCTCCTACAATGAGCAGTTCTTC